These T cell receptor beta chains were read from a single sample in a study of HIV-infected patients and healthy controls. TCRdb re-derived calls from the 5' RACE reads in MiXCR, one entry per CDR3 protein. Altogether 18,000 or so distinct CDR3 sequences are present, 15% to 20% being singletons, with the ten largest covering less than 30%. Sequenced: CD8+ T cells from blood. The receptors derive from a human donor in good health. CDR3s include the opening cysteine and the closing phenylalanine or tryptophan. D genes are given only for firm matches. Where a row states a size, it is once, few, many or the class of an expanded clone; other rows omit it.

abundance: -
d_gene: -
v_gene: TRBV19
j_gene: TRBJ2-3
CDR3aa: CASSIETIKGTDTQYF
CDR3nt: TGTGCCAGTAGTATAGAGACGATTAAGGGAACAGATACGCAGTATTTT

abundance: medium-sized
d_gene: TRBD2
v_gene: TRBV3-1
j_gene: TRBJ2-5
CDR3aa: CASSQGLAGQETQYF
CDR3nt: TGTGCCAGCAGCCAAGGACTAGCGGGGCAAGAGACCCAGTACTTC

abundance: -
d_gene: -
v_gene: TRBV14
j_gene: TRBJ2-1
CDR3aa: CASSQDPADSYNEQFF
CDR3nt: TGTGCCAGCAGCCAAGATCCAGCGGACTCCTACAATGAGCAGTTCTTC

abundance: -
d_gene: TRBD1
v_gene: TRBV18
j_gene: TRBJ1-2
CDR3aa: CASSQTGDYGYTF
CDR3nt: TGTGCCAGCTCACAGACAGGGGACTATGGCTACACCTTC

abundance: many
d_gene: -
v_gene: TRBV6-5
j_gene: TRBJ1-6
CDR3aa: CASSPQGGSPLHF
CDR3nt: TGTGCCAGCAGTCCACAGGGAGGATCACCCCTCCACTTT

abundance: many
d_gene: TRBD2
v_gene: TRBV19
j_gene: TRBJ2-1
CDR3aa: CASSATSGGALSNEQFF
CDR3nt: TGTGCCAGTAGTGCTACTAGCGGGGGGGCCTTAAGCAATGAGCAGTTCTTC

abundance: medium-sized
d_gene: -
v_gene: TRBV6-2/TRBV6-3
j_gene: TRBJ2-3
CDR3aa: CASSYRDRSTDTQYF
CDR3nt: TGTGCCAGCAGTTACCGCGATCGGAGCACAGATACGCAGTATTTT

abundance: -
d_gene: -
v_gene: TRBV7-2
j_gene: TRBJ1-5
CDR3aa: CASSWGTGPMGPQHF
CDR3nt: TGTGCCAGCTCCTGGGGGACTGGCCCAATGGGGCCCCAGCATTTT

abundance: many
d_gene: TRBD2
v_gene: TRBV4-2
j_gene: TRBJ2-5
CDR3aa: CASRELAGANQETQYF
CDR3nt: TGTGCCAGCAGAGAATTAGCGGGGGCCAACCAAGAGACCCAGTACTTC

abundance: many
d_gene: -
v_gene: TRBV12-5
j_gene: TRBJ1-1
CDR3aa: CASARNTEAFF
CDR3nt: TGTGCTAGTGCCAGGAACACTGAAGCTTTCTTT

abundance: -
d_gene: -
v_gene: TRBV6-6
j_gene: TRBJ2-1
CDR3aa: CASSYLGRDEQFF
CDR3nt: TGTGCCAGCAGTTACTTGGGGCGGGATGAGCAGTTCTTC

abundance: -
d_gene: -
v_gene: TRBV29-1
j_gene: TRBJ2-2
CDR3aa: CSVEYGELFF
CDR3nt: TGCAGCGTTGAATACGGGGAGCTGTTTTTT

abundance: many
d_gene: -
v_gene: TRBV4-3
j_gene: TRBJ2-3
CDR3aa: CASSRGGLWTDTQYF
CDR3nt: TGCGCCAGCAGCCGGGGGGGCCTCTGGACAGATACGCAGTATTTT

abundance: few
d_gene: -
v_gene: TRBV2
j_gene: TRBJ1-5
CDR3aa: CASSEARGWQPQHF
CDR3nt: TGTGCCAGCAGTGAAGCGCGGGGTTGGCAGCCCCAGCATTTT

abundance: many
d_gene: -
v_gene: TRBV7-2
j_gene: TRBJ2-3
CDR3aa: CASSLGYTQYF
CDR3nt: TGTGCCAGCAGCTTGGGGTATACGCAGTATTTT

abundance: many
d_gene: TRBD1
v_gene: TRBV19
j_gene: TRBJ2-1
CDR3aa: CASSIRDRQNYEQFF
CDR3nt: TGTGCCAGTAGTATTCGGGACAGGCAAAACTATGAGCAGTTCTTC

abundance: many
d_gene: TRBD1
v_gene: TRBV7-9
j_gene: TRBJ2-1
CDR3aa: CASSGRDRGTYNEQFF
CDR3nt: TGTGCCAGCAGCGGCCGGGACAGGGGGACCTACAATGAGCAGTTCTTC

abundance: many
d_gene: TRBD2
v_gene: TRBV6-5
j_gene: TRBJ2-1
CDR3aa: CASSTISGVYNEQFF
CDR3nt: TGTGCCAGCAGTACGATTAGCGGGGTTTACAATGAGCAGTTCTTC

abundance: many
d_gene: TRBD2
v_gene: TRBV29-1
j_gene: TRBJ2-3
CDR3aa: CSVDPRREIWSTDTQYF
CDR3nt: TGCAGCGTTGACCCTCGGCGGGAGATATGGAGCACAGATACGCAGTATTTT

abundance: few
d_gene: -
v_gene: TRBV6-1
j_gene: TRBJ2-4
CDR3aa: CASSEMGENIQYF
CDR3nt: TGTGCCAGCAGTGAAATGGGGGAAAACATTCAGTACTTC

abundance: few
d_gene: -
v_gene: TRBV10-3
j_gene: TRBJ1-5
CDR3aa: CATNDWREDQPQHF
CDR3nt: TGTGCCACTAACGACTGGCGAGAGGATCAGCCCCAGCATTTT

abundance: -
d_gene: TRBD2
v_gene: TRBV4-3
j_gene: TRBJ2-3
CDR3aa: CASSQRLAGEITDTQYF
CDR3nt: TGCGCCAGCAGCCAACGACTAGCGGGGGAAATCACAGATACGCAGTATTTT

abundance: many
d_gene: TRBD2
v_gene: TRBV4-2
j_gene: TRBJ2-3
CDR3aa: CASSQATGGPDTQYF
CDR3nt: TGTGCCAGCAGCCAAGCGACGGGGGGGCCGGATACGCAGTATTTT

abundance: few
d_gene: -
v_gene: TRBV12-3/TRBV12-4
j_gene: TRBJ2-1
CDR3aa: CASSLFRGPSLDEQFF
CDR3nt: TGTGCCAGCAGTTTATTCCGGGGGCCTTCCCTCGATGAGCAGTTCTTC

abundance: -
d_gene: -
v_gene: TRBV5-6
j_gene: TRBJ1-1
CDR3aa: CASSLATQGSGTEAFF
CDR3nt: TGTGCCAGCAGCTTGGCAACACAGGGCTCGGGCACTGAAGCTTTCTTT

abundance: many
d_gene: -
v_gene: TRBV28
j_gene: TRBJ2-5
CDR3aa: CASSLRQYQETQYF
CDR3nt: TGTGCCAGCAGTTTACGGCAGTACCAAGAGACCCAGTACTTC

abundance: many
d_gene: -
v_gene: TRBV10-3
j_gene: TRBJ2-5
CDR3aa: CAISELGAPGQETQYF
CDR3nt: TGTGCCATCAGTGAGTTAGGGGCGCCGGGCCAAGAGACCCAGTACTTC

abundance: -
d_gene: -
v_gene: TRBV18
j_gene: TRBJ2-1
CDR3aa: CASSYGVELPYNEQFF
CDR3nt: TGTGCCAGCTCCTACGGTGTAGAGCTTCCCTACAATGAGCAGTTCTTC

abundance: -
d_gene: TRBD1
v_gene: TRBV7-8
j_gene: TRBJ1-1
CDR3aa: CASSFRTGAGNTEAFF
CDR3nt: TGTGCCAGCAGCTTTCGGACAGGGGCGGGGAACACTGAAGCTTTCTTT

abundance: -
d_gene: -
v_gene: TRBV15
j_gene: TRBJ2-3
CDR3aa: CATSGRSTDTQYF
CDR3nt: TGTGCCACCAGCGGCCGAAGCACAGATACGCAGTATTTT

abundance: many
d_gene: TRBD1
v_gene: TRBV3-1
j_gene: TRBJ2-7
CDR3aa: CASSRDRVNEQYF
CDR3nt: TGTGCCAGCAGCCGGGACAGGGTAAACGAGCAGTACTTC

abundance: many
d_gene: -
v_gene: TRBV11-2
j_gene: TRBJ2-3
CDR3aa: CASSLGGEEADTQYF
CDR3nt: TGTGCCAGCAGCTTGGGCGGAGAGGAGGCCGATACGCAGTATTTT

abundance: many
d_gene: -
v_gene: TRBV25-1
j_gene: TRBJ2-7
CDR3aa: CASSDPLGRDYEQYF
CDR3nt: TGTGCCAGCAGTGACCCCCTCGGCAGAGACTACGAGCAGTACTTC

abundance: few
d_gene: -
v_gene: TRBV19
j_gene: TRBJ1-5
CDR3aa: CASSIPAGLGNQPQHF
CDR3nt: TGTGCCAGTAGTATTCCCGCAGGGCTTGGCAATCAGCCCCAGCATTTT

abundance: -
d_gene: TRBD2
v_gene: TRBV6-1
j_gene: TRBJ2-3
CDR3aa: CASSEENGGRGRDTQYF
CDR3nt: TGTGCCAGCAGTGAAGAGAACGGGGGGAGAGGGCGTGATACGCAGTATTTT

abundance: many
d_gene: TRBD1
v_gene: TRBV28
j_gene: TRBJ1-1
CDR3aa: CASNGGWTGGYTEAFF
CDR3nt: TGTGCCAGCAACGGAGGCTGGACAGGGGGATATACTGAAGCTTTCTTT

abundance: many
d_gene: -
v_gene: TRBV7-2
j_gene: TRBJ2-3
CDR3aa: CASEGGLFTDTQYF
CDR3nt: TGTGCCAGCGAAGGGGGACTGTTCACAGATACGCAGTATTTT

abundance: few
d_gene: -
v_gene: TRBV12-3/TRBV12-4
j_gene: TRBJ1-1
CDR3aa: CASRPTDTEAFF
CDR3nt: TGTGCCAGCAGACCAACAGACACTGAAGCTTTCTTT

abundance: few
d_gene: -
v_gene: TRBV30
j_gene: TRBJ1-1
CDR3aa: CAWSDLNTEAFF
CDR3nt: TGTGCCTGGAGTGATCTGAACACTGAAGCTTTCTTT

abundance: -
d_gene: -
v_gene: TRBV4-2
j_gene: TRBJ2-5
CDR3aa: CASSPEIRETQYF
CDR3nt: TGTGCCAGCAGCCCGGAGATCCGGGAGACCCAGTACTTC

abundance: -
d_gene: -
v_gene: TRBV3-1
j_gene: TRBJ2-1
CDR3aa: CASSQGRSNEQFF
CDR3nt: TGTGCCAGCAGCCAGGGCCGGTCCAATGAGCAGTTCTTC

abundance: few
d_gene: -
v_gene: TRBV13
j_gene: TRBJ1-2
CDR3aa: CASSLTEGNGYTF
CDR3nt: TGTGCCAGCAGCTTGACAGAGGGTAATGGCTACACCTTC

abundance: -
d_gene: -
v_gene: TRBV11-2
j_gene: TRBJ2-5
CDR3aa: CASSRRRETQYF
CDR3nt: TGTGCCAGCAGCCGCAGGCGAGAGACCCAGTACTTC

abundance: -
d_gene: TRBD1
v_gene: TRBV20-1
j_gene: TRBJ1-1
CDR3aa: CSAAGTGLLMNTEAFF
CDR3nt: TGCAGTGCTGCCGGGACAGGTTTATTAATGAACACTGAAGCTTTCTTT

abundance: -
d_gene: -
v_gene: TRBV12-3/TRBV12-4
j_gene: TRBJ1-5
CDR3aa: CASSTGRLRPQHF
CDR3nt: TGTGCCAGCAGCACCGGGCGCCTTCGGCCCCAGCATTTT

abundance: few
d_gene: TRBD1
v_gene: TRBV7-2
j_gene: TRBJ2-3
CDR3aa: CASSPILGQEITTDTQYF
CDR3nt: TGTGCCAGCAGCCCTATTCTGGGACAGGAGATCACCACAGATACGCAGTATTTT